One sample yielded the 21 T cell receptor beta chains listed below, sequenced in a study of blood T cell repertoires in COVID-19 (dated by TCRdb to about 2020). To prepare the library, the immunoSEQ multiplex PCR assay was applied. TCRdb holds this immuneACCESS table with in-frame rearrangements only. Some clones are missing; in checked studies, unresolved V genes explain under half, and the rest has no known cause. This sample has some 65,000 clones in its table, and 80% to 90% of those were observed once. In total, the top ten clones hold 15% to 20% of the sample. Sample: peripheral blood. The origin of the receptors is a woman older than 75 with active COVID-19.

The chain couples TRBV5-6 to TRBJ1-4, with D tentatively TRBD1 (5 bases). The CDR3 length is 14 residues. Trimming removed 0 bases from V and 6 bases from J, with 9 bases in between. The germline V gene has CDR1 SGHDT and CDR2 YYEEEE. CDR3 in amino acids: CASSLEGWDEKLFF. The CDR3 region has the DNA TGTGCCAGCAGCTTGGAGGGGTGGGATGAAAAACTGTTTTTT.

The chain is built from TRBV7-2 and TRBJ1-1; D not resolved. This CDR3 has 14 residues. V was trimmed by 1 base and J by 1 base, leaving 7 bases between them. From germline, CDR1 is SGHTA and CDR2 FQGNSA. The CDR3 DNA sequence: TGTGCCAGCAGCTTAGGGGCAGCGAACACTGAAGCTTTCTTT. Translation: CASSLGAANTEAFF.

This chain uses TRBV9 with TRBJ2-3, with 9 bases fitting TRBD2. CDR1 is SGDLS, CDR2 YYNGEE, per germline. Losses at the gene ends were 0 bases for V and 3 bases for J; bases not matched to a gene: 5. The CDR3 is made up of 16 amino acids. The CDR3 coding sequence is TGTGCCAGCAGCGTAGGGGCAGCGGGGGGAACAGATACGCAGTATTTT. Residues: CASSVGAAGGTDTQYF.

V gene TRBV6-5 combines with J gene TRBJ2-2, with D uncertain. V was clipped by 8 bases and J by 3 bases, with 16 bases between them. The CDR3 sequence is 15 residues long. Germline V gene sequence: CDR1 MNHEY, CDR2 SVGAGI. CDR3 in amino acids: CASAFGRLYTGELFF. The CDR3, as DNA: TGTGCCAGCGCTTTCGGCAGGTTATACACCGGGGAGCTGTTTTTT.

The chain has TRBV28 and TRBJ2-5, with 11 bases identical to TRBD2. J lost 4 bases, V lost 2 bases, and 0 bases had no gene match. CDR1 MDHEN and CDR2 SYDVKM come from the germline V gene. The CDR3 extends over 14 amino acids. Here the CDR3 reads CASSLLAGGETQYF. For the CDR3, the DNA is TGTGCCAGCAGTTTACTAGCGGGGGGAGAGACCCAGTACTTC.

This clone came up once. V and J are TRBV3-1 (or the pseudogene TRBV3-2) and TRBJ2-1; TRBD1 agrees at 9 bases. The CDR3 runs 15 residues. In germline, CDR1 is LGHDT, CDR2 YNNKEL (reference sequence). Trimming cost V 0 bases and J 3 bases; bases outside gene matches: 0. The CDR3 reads CASSQETGGYNEQFF. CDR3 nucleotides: TGTGCCAGCAGCCAAGAGACAGGGGGCTACAATGAGCAGTTCTTC.

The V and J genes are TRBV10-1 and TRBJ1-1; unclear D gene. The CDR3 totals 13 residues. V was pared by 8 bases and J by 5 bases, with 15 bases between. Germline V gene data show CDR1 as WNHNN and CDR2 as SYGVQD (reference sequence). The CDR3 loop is CASGRAGGTEAFF. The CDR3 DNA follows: TGCGCCAGCGGGCGGGCAGGAGGGACTGAAGCTTTCTTT.

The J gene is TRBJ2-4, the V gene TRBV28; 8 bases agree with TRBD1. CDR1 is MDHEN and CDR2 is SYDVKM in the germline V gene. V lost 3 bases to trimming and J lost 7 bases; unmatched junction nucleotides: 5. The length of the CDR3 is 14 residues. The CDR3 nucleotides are TGTGCCAGCAGTTTGCAGGGGGCGCGGAACATTCAGTACTTC. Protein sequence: CASSLQGARNIQYF. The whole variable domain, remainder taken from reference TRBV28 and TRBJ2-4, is DVKVTQSSRYLVKRTGEKVFLECVQDMDHENMFWYRQDPGLGLRLIYFSYDVKMKEKGDIPEGYSVSREKKERFSLILESASTNQTSMYLCASSLQGARNIQYFGAGTRLSVL.

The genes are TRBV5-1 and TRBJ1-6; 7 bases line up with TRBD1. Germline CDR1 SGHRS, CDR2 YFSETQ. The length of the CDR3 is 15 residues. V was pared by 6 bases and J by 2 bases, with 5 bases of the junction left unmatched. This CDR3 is CASNRQGTYNSPLHF. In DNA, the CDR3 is TGCGCCAGCAACCGACAGGGCACCTATAATTCACCCCTCCACTTT.

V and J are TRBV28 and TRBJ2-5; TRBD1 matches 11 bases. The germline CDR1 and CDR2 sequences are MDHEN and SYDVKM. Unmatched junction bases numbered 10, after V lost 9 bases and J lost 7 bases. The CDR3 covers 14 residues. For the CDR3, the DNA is TGTGCCAGTGGGACAGGGGGAGAGCGTCTGACCCAGTACTTC. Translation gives CASGTGGERLTQYF.

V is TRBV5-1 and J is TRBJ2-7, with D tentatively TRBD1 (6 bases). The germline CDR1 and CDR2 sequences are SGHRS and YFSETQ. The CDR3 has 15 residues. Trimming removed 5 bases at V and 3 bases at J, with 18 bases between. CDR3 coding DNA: TGCGCCAGCAGTCAAACAGGGAGTTGGGGCTACGAGCAGTACTTC. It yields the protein CASSQTGSWGYEQYF.

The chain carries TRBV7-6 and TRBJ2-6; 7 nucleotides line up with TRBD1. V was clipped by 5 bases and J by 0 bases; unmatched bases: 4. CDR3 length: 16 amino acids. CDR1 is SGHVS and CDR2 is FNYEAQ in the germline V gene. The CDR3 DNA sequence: TGTGCCAGCAGCCCCAGGGACAGCTCTGGGGCCAACGTCCTGACTTTC. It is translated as CASSPRDSSGANVLTF.

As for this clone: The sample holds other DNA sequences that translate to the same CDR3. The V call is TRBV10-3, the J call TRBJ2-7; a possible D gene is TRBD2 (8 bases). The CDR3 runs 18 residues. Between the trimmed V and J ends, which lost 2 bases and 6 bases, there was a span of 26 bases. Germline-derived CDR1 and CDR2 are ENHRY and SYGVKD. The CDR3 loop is CAISEGRGGRGPEGEQYF. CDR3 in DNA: TGTGCCATCAGTGAGGGTCGCGGGGGGAGGGGGCCAGAAGGCGAGCAGTACTTC.

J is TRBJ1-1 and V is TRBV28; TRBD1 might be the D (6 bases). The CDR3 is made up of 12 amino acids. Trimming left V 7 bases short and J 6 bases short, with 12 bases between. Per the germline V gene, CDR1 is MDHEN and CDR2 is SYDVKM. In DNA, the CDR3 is TGTGCCAGCAAAGAGACAGGCTCTGAAGCTTTCTTT. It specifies CASKETGSEAFF.

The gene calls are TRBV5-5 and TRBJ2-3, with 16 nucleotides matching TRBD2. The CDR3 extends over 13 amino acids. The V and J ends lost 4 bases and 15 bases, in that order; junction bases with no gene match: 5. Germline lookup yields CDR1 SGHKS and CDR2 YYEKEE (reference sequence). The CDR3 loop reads CASSPGLAGGLYF. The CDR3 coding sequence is TGTGCCAGCAGCCCGGGACTAGCGGGGGGGCTCTATTTT. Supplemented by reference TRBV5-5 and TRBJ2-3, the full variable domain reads DAGVTQSPTHLIKTRGQQVTLRCSPISGHKSVSWYQQVLGQGPQFIFQYYEKEERGRGNFPDRFSARQFPNYSSELNVNALLLGDSALYLCASSPGLAGGLYFGPGTRLTVL.

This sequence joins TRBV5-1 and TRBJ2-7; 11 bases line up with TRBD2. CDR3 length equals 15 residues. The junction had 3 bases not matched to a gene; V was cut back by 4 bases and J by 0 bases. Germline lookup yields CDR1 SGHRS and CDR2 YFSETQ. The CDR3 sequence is CASSPGLAASYEQYF. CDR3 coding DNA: TGCGCCAGCAGCCCGGGACTAGCGGCCTCCTACGAGCAGTACTTC.

The chain's CDR3 is CASSQGGGRGNYGYTF. CDR3 DNA sequence: TGCGCCAGCAGCCAAGGGGGCGGCAGGGGGAACTATGGCTACACCTTC. The chain joins TRBV4-1 to TRBJ1-2, with 7 positions matching TRBD1. This CDR3 is 16 amino acids long. After removal of 1 base from V and 2 bases from J, the junction contained 7 bases not matched to a gene. Per germline, CDR1 MGHRA and CDR2 YSYEKL.

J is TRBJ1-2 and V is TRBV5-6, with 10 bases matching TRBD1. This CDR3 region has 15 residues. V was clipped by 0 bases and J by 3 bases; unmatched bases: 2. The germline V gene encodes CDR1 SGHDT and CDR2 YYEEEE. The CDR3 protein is CASSLGQGAYYGYTF. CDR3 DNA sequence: TGTGCCAGCAGCTTGGGACAGGGGGCCTACTATGGCTACACCTTC.

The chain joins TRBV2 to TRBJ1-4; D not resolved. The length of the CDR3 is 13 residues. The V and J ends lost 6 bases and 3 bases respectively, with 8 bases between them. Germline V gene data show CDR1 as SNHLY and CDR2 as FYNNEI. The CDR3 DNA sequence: TGTGCCAGCAGCGAGGGAGCTAATGAAAAACTGTTTTTT. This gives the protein CASSEGANEKLFF. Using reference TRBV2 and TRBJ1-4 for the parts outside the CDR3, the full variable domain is EPEVTQTPSHQVTQMGQEVILRCVPISNHLYFYWYRQILGQKVEFLVSFYNNEISEKSEIFDDQFSVERPDGSNFTLKIRSTKLEDSAMYFCASSEGANEKLFFGSGTQLSVL.

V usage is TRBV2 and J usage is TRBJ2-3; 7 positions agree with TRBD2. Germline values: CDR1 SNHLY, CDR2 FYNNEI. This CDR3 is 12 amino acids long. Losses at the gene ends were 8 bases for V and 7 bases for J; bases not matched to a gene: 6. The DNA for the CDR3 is TGTGCCAGCGGGGACTACACGTATACGCAGTATTTT. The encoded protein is CASGDYTYTQYF.

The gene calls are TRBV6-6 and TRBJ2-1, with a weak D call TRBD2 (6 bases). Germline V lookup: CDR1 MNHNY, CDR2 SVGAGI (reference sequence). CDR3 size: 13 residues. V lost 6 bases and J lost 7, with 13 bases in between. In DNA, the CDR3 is TGTGCCAGCAGGCCCACTAGCTCGAATGAGCAGTTCTTC. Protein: CASRPTSSNEQFF.